This T cell receptor beta chain was sequenced in a study of coeliac disease. The wider study: Coeliac patients had active, refractory type I, or gluten-free-diet-controlled disease. Without high-resolution HLA typing, biased TRBV7-2 usage was queried. Study-wide points: Lower clonality than controls marked TRB and TRG repertoires from active celiac intraepithelial and lamina propria samples.

Germline V CDR1 and CDR2: SGHRS, YFSETQ. Trimming shortened V by 0 bases and J by 4 bases, and 11 bases separated the two germline ends. The CDR3 has 15 residues. Generated by immunoSEQ multiplex PCR, the TCRdb table keeps only in-frame clones and is missing some. The repertoire consists of under 5,000 clones, with approximately 74% occurring once and the leading ten covering just over 5%. In the case of this clone: Its antigen is not known.

The specimen was lamina propria lymphocytes from the gut. The sequence was collected from a woman younger than 35 with active celiac disease. V is TRBV5-1 and J is TRBJ2-1; D may be TRBD2 (6 bases). The DNA of the CDR3 is TGCGCCAGCAGCTTGGTGGGGGGAAAATACAATGAGCAGTTCTTC. It specifies CASSLVGGKYNEQFF.